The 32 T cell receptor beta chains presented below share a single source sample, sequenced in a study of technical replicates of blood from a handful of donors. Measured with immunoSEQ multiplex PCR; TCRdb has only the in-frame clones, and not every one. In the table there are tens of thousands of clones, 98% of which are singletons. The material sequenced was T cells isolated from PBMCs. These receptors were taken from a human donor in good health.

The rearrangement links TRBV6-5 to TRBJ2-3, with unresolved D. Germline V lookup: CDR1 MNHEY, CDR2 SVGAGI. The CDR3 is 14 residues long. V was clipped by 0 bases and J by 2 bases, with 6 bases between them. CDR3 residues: CASSYSAVTDTQYF. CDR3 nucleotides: TGTGCCAGCAGTTACTCGGCTGTCACAGATACGCAGTATTTT.

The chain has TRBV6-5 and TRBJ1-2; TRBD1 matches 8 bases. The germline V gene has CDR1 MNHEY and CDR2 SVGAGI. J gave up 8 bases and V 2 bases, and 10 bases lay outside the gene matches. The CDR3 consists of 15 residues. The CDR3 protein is CASSYTTRTGNGYTF. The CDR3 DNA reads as TGTGCCAGCAGTTACACCACACGGACAGGGAACGGCTACACCTTC.

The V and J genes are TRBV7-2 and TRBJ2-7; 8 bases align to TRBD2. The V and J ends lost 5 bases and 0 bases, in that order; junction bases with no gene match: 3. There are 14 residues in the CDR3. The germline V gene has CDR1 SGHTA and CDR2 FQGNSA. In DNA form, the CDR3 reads TGTGCCAGCAGCCCAGGACTAGCCTCCTACGAGCAGTACTTC. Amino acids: CASSPGLASYEQYF.

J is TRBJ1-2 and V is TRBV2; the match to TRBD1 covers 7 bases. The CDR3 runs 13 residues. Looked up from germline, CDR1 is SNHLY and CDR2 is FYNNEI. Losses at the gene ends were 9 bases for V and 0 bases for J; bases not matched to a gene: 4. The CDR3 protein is CASDGQANYGYTF. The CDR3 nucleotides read TGTGCCAGTGATGGACAGGCTAACTATGGCTACACCTTC.

The CDR3 coding sequence is TGTGCCAGCAGCTTAGACGACAGGTACTACGAGCAGTACTTC. Its protein is CASSLDDRYYEQYF. This chain uses TRBV7-8 with TRBJ2-7; a weak D match, TRBD1 (6 bases). There are 14 residues in the CDR3. V was cut by 1 base and J by 3 bases, with 10 bases left in between. CDR1 and CDR2 from the germline V gene are SGHVS and FQNEAQ.

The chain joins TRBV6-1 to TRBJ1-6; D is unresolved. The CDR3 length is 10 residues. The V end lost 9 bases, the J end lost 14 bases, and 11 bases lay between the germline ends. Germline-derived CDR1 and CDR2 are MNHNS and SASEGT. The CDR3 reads CASREDTLHF. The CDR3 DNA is TGTGCCAGTCGGGAAGACACCCTCCACTTT.

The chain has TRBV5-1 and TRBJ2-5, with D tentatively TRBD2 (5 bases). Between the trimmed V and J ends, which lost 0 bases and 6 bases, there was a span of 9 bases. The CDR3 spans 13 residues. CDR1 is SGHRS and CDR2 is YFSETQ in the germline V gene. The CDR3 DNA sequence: TGCGCCAGCAGCTTGGGGGAGCAGAAGACCCAGTACTTC. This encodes CASSLGEQKTQYF.

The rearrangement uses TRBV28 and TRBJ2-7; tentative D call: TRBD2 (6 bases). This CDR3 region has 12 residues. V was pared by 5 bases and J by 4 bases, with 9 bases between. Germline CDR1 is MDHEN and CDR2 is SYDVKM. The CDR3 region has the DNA TGTGCCAGCAGTACCGGGACTTACGAGCAGTACTTC. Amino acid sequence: CASSTGTYEQYF.

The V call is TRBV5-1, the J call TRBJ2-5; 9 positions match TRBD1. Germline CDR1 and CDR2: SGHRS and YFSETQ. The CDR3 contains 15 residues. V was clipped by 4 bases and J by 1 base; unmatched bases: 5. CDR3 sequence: CASSPGQGSQETQYF. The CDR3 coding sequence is TGCGCCAGCAGCCCCGGACAGGGGAGCCAAGAGACCCAGTACTTC.

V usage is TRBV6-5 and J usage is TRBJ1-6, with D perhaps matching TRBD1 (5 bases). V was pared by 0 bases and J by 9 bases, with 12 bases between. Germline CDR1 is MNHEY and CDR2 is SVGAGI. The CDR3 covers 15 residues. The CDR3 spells CASSYSPGKGSPLHF. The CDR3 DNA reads TGTGCCAGCAGTTACTCGCCAGGGAAGGGTTCACCCCTCCACTTT.

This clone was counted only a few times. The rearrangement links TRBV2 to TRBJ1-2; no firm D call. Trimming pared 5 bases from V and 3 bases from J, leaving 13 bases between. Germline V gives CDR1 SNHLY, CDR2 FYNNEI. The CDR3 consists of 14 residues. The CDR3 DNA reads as TGTGCCAGCAGTCTGTCGGGAGGACACTATGGCTACACCTTC. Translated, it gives CASSLSGGHYGYTF.

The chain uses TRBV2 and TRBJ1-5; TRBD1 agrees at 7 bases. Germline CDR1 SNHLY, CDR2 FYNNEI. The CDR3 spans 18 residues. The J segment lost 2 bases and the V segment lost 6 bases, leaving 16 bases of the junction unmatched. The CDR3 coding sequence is TGTGCCAGCAGCGGCCGGGACAGCCTCCAACCCGGCAATCAGCCCCAGCATTTT. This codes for CASSGRDSLQPGNQPQHF.

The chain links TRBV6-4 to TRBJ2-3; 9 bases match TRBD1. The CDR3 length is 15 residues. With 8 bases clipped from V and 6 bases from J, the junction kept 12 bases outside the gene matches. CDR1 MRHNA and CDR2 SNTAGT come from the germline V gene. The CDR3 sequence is CASALLGQGTDTQYF. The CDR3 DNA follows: TGTGCCAGCGCACTTTTGGGACAGGGAACGGATACGCAGTATTTT.

For the CDR3, the DNA is TGTGCCAGCAGTGAAGCGGATCAGGGCCTCTCCTACGAGCAGTACTTC. This translates into CASSEADQGLSYEQYF. The chain carries TRBV6-1 and TRBJ2-7; TRBD1 might be the D (5 bases). The CDR3 has 16 residues. Germline V gene lookup returns CDR1 MNHNS and CDR2 SASEGT. The V gene lost 0 bases and the J gene lost 0 bases, with 12 bases spanning the gap.

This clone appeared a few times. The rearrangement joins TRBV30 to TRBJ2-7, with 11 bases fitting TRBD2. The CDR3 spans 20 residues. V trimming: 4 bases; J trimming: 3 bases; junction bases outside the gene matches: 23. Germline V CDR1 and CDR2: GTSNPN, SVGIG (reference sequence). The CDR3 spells CAWKLRLPGLADIPSYEQYF. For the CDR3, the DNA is TGTGCCTGGAAATTAAGACTTCCGGGACTAGCGGACATTCCCAGCTACGAGCAGTACTTC.

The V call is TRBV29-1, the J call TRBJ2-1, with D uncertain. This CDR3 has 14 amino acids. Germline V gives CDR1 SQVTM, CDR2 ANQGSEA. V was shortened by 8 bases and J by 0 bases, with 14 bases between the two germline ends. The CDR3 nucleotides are TGCAGCACTGAAGAGAGAAACTCCTACAATGAGCAGTTCTTC. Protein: CSTEERNSYNEQFF.

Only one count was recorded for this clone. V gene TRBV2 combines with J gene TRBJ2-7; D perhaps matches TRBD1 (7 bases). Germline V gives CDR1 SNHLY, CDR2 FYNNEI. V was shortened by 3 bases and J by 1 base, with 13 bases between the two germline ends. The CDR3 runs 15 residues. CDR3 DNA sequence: TGTGCCAGCAGTGAGGAGGGACAGAGATCCTACGAGCAGTACTTC. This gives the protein CASSEEGQRSYEQYF.

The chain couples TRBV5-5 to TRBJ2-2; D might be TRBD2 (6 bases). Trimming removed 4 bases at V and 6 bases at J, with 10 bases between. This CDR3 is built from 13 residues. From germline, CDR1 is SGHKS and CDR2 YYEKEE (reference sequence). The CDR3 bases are TGTGCCAGCAGCGCACCGGGAGCCGGGGAGCTGTTTTTT. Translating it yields CASSAPGAGELFF.

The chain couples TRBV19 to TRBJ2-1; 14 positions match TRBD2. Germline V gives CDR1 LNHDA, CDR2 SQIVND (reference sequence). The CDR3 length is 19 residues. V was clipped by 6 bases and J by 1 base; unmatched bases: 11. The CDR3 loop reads CASRTNAGTSGSSYNEQFF. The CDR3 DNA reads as TGTGCCAGTAGGACAAACGCTGGGACTAGCGGGAGTTCCTACAATGAGCAGTTCTTC.

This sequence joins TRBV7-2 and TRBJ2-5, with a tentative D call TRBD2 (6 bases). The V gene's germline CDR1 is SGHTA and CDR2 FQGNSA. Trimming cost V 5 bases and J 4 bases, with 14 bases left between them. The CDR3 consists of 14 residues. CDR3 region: CASSPLGGGETQYF. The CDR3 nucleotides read TGTGCCAGCAGCCCCCTTGGGGGAGGAGAGACCCAGTACTTC.

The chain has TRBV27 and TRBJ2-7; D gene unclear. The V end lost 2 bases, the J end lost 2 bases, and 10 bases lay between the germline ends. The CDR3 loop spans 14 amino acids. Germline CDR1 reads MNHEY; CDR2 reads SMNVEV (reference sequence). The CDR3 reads CASSLISKPYEQYF. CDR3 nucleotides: TGTGCCAGCAGTTTAATATCTAAGCCCTACGAGCAGTACTTC.

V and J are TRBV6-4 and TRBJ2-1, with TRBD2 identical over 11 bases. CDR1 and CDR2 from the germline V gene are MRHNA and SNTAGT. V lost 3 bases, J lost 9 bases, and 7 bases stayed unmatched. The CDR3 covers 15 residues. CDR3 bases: TGTGCCAGCAGTGAATCCCTAGCGGGAGGCAGTGAGCAGTTCTTC. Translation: CASSESLAGGSEQFF.

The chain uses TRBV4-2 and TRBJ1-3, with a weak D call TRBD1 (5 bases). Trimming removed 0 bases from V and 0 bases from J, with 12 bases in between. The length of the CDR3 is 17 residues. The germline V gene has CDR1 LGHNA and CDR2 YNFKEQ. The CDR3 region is CASSQDPVTASGNTIYF. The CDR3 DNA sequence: TGTGCCAGCAGCCAAGATCCTGTGACAGCCTCTGGAAACACCATATATTTT.

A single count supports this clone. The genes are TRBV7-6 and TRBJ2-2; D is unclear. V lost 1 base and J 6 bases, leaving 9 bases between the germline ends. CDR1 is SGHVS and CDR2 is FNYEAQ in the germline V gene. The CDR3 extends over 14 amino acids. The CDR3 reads CASSLVAQAGELFF. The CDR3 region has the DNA TGTGCCAGCAGCTTAGTGGCGCAGGCCGGGGAGCTGTTTTTT.

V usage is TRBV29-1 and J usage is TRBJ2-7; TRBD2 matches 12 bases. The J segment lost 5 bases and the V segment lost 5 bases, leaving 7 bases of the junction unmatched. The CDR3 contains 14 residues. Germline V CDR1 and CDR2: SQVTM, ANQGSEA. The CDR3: CSVQRLAGEHEQYF. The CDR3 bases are TGCAGCGTTCAGAGACTAGCGGGAGAACACGAGCAGTACTTC.

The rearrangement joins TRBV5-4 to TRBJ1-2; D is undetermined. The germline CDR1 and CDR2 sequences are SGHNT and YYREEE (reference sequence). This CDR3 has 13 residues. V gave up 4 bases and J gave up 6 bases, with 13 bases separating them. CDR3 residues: CASSQKNSNGYTF. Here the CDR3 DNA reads TGTGCCAGCAGCCAAAAGAACTCTAATGGCTACACCTTC.

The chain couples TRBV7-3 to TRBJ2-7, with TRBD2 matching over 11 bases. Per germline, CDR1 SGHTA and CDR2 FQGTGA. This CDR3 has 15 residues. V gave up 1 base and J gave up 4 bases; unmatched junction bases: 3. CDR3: CASSLSSGGAYEQYF. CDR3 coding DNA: TGTGCCAGCAGCTTAAGTAGCGGGGGGGCTTACGAGCAGTACTTC.

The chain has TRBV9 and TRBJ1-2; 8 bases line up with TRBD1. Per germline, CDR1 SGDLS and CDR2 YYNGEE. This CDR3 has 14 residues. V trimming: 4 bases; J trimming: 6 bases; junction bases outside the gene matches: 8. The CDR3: CASSPGQGWDGYTF. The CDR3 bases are TGTGCCAGCAGCCCCGGACAGGGCTGGGATGGCTACACCTTC. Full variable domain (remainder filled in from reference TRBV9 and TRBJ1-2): DSGVTQTPKHLITATGQRVTLRCSPRSGDLSVYWYQQSLDQGLQFLIQYYNGEERAKGNILERFSAQQFPDLHSELNLSSLELGDSALYFCASSPGQGWDGYTFGSGTRLTVV.

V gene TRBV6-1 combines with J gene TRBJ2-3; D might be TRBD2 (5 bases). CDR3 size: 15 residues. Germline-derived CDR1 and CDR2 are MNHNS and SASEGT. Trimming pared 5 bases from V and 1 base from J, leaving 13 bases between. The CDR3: CASSRSFGGTDTQYF. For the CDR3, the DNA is TGTGCCAGCAGTAGATCCTTCGGGGGCACAGATACGCAGTATTTT.

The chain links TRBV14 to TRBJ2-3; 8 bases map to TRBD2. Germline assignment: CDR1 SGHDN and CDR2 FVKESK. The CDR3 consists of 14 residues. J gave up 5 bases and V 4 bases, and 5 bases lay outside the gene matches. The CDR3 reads CASSLAGGKDTQYF. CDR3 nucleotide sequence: TGTGCCAGCAGCCTCGCGGGAGGTAAAGATACGCAGTATTTT.

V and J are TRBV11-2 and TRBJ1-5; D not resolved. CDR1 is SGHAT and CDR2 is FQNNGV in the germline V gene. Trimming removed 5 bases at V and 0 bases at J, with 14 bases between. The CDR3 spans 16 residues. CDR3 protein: CASSPRSDYSNQPQHF. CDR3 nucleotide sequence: TGTGCCAGCAGCCCGCGGAGTGACTATAGCAATCAGCCCCAGCATTTT.

The CDR3 region is CAISDQPTSGARNEQFF. The CDR3 bases are TGTGCCATCAGTGATCAACCCACTAGCGGGGCGAGGAATGAGCAGTTCTTC. The rearrangement links TRBV10-3 to TRBJ2-1; TRBD2 aligns across 10 bases. The V and J ends lost 3 bases and 7 bases, in that order; junction bases with no gene match: 12. Germline-derived CDR1 and CDR2 are ENHRY and SYGVKD. The CDR3 consists of 17 residues.